A single sample gave rise to the 12 T cell receptor beta chains below, sequenced in a study of T cells in Graves' hyperthyroidism and ophthalmopathy. The CDR3 regions of TCR beta were amplified from RNA transcripts. The HTBI primer set served for first-round RT-PCR of the TCR CDR3. TCRdb analysed the multiplex PCR reads with MiXCR anew, one entry per CDR3 protein. The table lists 550,000 to 700,000 distinct CDR3 sequences, about 15% of them singletons, with 4% to 5.5% in the top ten. Sequencing input: blood. The receptors derive from a woman between 35 and 50 years old with Graves' ophthalmopathy.

This clonotype was counted many times. V is TRBV2 and J is TRBJ1-5; D uncertain. Germline lookup yields CDR1 SNHLY and CDR2 FYNNEI. CDR3 length: 15 residues. V was cut by 3 bases and J by 2 bases, with 11 bases left in between. The CDR3 sequence is CASSEMATGNQPQHF. As DNA, the CDR3 is TGTGCCAGCAGTGAGATGGCAACGGGCAATCAGCCCCAGCATTTT.

V gene TRBV5-1 combines with J gene TRBJ2-7, with D perhaps TRBD1 (6 bases). The CDR3 totals 18 residues. CDR1 and CDR2 (germline): SGHRS, YFSETQ. Deletions cut 5 bases from V and 0 bases from J, with 24 bases between. CDR3 coding DNA: TGCGCCAGCAGTTTCTCCTGGACAGTGGGTCGGAGCTCCTACGAGCAGTACTTC. Translation gives CASSFSWTVGRSSYEQYF. Full variable domain (remainder filled in from reference TRBV5-1 and TRBJ2-7): KAGVTQTPRYLIKTRGQQVTLSCSPISGHRSVSWYQQTPGQGLQFLFEYFSETQRNKGNFPGRFSGRQFSNSRSEMNVSTLELGDSALYLCASSFSWTVGRSSYEQYFGPGTRLTVT.

This clonotype turned up a few times. This rearrangement joins TRBV20-1 to TRBJ1-1, with 7 bases aligning to TRBD1. Trimming at V came to 2 bases and at J to 0 bases, leaving 24 bases not matched to a gene. Per germline, CDR1 DFQATT and CDR2 SNEGSKA (reference sequence). This CDR3 has 21 amino acids. CDR3 loop: CSARKDPPARDRSRLNTEAFF. The CDR3 DNA sequence: TGCAGTGCTAGAAAGGATCCCCCCGCGCGGGACAGAAGCCGTTTGAACACTGAAGCTTTCTTT.

The table lists this clonotype with many counts. The rearrangement links TRBV28 to TRBJ1-2; D call uncertain. Trimming shortened V by 5 bases and J by 2 bases, and 9 bases separated the two germline ends. CDR3 length: 13 amino acids. Germline assignment: CDR1 MDHEN and CDR2 SYDVKM. The CDR3 protein is CASSNPNNYGYTF. In DNA, the CDR3 is TGTGCCAGCAGTAATCCGAACAACTATGGCTACACCTTC.

This chain joins TRBV19 and TRBJ2-5; 11 positions match TRBD2. In germline, CDR1 is LNHDA, CDR2 SQIVND (reference sequence). The CDR3 is made up of 15 amino acids. Trimming at V came to 4 bases and at J to 1 base, leaving 2 bases not matched to a gene. The CDR3 loop is CASSTSGRFQETQYF. CDR3 bases: TGTGCCAGTAGTACTAGCGGGAGGTTCCAAGAGACCCAGTACTTC.

In this sample, this clonotype turned up many times. The V gene is TRBV6-1, the J gene TRBJ1-5; D gene unclear. The ends were cut back, 0 bases at V and 5 bases at J, with 8 bases in the middle. Germline V gene lookup returns CDR1 MNHNS and CDR2 SASEGT. CDR3 length: 14 amino acids. DNA for the CDR3: TGTGCCAGCAGTGAAGCGGGCAATCATCAGCCCCAGCATTTT. Protein sequence: CASSEAGNHQPQHF.

For this clonotype: It may be a read error: a sequence one base away is much more abundant. This chain connects TRBV6-2 or TRBV6-3 to TRBJ2-7; D gene unclear. The CDR3 has 14 amino acids. Trimming took 6 bases from V and 5 from J, leaving 17 bases between them. From germline, CDR1 is MNHEY and CDR2 SVGEGT. The CDR3 DNA is TGTGCCAGCAGCCAACCCCTGCGCCACCACGAGCAGTACTTC. This sequence encodes CASSQPLRHHEQYF.

This clonotype came up many times. The CDR3 loop is CASSQREDTGELFF. The CDR3 DNA is TGTGCCAGCAGCCAGCGGGAGGACACCGGGGAGCTGTTTTTT. The chain is built from TRBV28 and TRBJ2-2; TRBD2 matches at 9 bases. This CDR3 spans 14 amino acids. After removal of 6 bases from V and 3 bases from J, the junction contained 2 bases not matched to a gene. The germline V gene has CDR1 MDHEN and CDR2 SYDVKM.

V usage is TRBV20-1 and J usage is TRBJ2-5; 9 bases are a match to TRBD2. V gave up 5 bases and J gave up 4 bases; unmatched junction bases: 5. From germline, CDR1 is DFQATT and CDR2 SNEGSKA (reference sequence). CDR3 length: 13 residues. In DNA form, the CDR3 reads TGCAGTGCTGGGGATAGCGGGAGAGAGACCCAGTACTTC. It yields the protein CSAGDSGRETQYF.

This clonotype was seen many times. The CDR3 nucleotides are TGTGCCAGCAGCTTAATTTGGTTCCAAGAGACCCAGTACTTC. This translates into CASSLIWFQETQYF. The rearrangement joins TRBV7-8 to TRBJ2-5; no clear D gene. The CDR3 loop spans 14 amino acids. CDR1 SGHVS and CDR2 FQNEAQ come from the germline V gene. V lost 2 bases and J 1 base, leaving 8 bases between the germline ends.

This clonotype was picked up many times. The chain couples TRBV6-2 or TRBV6-3 to TRBJ2-5; 12 bases are a match to TRBD2. The CDR3 has 16 amino acids. The ends lost 2 bases at V and 7 bases at J; junction bases unmatched: 8. Germline CDR1 MNHEY, CDR2 SVGEGT. The CDR3 nucleotides read TGTGCCAGCAGTTACCGGACTAGCGGGATGGCGGGGACCCAGTACTTC. This codes for CASSYRTSGMAGTQYF.

At least ten counts were recorded for this clonotype. V is TRBV15 and J is TRBJ2-5; 8 positions agree with TRBD2. J was trimmed by 5 bases and V by 5 bases; bases with no gene match: 13. The CDR3 spans 16 residues. The V gene's germline CDR1 is LNHNV and CDR2 YYDKDF (reference sequence). The CDR3 coding sequence is TGTGCCACCAGCCCTCGGGGGGGGGGGAGATGGGAGACCCAGTACTTC. It translates to CATSPRGGGRWETQYF.